This is a list of T cell receptor beta chains from one sample in a study of T cells in Graves' hyperthyroidism and ophthalmopathy. TCRdb re-analysed the multiplex PCR reads in MiXCR, keeping a single row per CDR3 protein. The table lists roughly 570,000 distinct CDR3 sequences, roughly 50% of them singletons. Sequencing input: peripheral blood or thyroid tissue (not recorded which). These receptor sequences come from a woman younger than 35 with Graves' hyperthyroidism. CDR3s include the opening cysteine and the closing phenylalanine or tryptophan. The D gene is left open where the match is weak. Clone size, where shown, is once, few, many, or a class for clones that have expanded.

d_gene	abundance	j_gene	v_gene	CDR3aa	CDR3nt
.	many	TRBJ1-1	TRBV18	CASSTDRFFTEAFF	TGTGCCAGCTCAACAGACAGGTTCTTTACTGAAGCTTTCTTT
TRBD2	.	TRBJ2-5	TRBV2	CASRIRSSGETQYF	TGTGCCAGCAGAATCAGGTCTAGCGGTGAGACCCAGTACTTC
.	.	TRBJ2-3	TRBV11-2	CASSLAPRSDTQYF	TGTGCCAGCAGCTTAGCTCCACGGTCAGATACGCAGTATTTT
.	many	TRBJ1-3	TRBV12-5	CARLVGNTIYF	TGTGCTAGGCTGGTGGGGAACACCATATATTTT
TRBD1	many	TRBJ1-5	TRBV6-5	CASSTGTGRGNQPQHF	TGTGCCAGCAGCACCGGGACAGGGCGGGGAAATCAGCCCCAGCATTTT
.	.	TRBJ2-7	TRBV15	CATSRDQGAYEQYF	TGTGCCACCAGCAGAGATCAGGGAGCATACGAGCAGTACTTC
.	many	TRBJ1-6	TRBV19	CATATGPSSYNSPLHF	TGTGCCACCGCGACAGGTCCGAGCTCCTATAATTCACCCCTCCACTTT
.	few	TRBJ2-7	TRBV13	CASSSAEAPYEQYF	TGTGCCAGCAGTTCTGCGGAGGCCCCCTACGAGCAGTACTTC
.	.	TRBJ1-1	TRBV27	CASSSSEATNTEAFF	TGTGCCAGCAGTTCCTCCGAGGCCACGAACACTGAAGCTTTCTTT
.	many	TRBJ2-5	TRBV29-1	CSVLLADRQLETQYF	TGCAGCGTCTTACTCGCAGACAGGCAACTTGAGACCCAGTACTTC
TRBD1	once	TRBJ2-7	TRBV15	CATSRPQGQYEQYF	TGTGCCACCAGCAGACCTCAGGGACAGTACGAGCAGTACTTC
TRBD1	.	TRBJ1-2	TRBV20-1	CSARDRDGNTF	TGCAGTGCTAGGGACAGGGATGGAAACACCTTC
.	.	TRBJ2-7	TRBV29-1	CSVAPQGGAGSHEQYF	TGCAGCGTTGCCCCACAAGGAGGGGCAGGGTCCCACGAGCAGTACTTC
TRBD1	.	TRBJ1-1	TRBV7-3	CASSQGGQGRYNEAFF	TGCGCCAGCAGCCAAGGGGGACAGGGTCGGTACAATGAAGCTTTCTTT
.	.	TRBJ2-7	TRBV29-1	CSVEGAGLYEQYF	TGCAGCGTTGAAGGAGCAGGACTCTACGAGCAGTACTTC
TRBD1	many	TRBJ1-5	TRBV19	CASKDRGYQPQHF	TGTGCCAGTAAGGACAGGGGGTACCAGCCCCAGCATTTT
.	many	TRBJ2-7	TRBV12-3/TRBV12-4	CASSFQIGNYEQYF	TGTGCCAGCAGTTTTCAAATCGGAAATTACGAGCAGTACTTC
TRBD1	many	TRBJ2-5	TRBV4-1	CASRRAILQGERQETQYF	TGCGCCAGCAGACGCGCGATCCTACAGGGGGAACGGCAAGAGACCCAGTACTTC
.	few	TRBJ2-7	TRBV19	CASVEQYF	TGTGCCAGTGTTGAGCAGTACTTC
TRBD1	many	TRBJ1-1	TRBV29-1	CSVSPTGVGTEAFF	TGCAGCGTATCCCCCACAGGGGTCGGCACTGAAGCTTTCTTT
.	.	TRBJ1-2	TRBV4-2	CASSQDGSYGYTF	TGTGCCAGCAGCCAAGATGGGTCCTATGGCTACACCTTC
.	.	TRBJ1-2	TRBV25-1	CASSARGGIDSNYGYTF	TGTGCCAGCAGTGCTAGAGGGGGGATTGACTCTAACTATGGCTACACCTTC
.	.	TRBJ1-6	TRBV10-3	CAISAGDQPLHF	TGTGCCATCAGTGCAGGGGATCAGCCCCTCCACTTT
.	many	TRBJ2-7	TRBV7-9	CASRSGDRGEQYF	TGTGCCAGCAGGTCAGGGGACCGGGGCGAGCAGTACTTC
.	.	TRBJ1-5	TRBV4-2	CASSLWGRTENSNQPQHF	TGTGCCAGCAGCTTGTGGGGACGGACAGAGAATAGCAATCAGCCCCAGCATTTT
TRBD1	once	TRBJ2-7	TRBV29-1	CSVGRDRKYEQYF	TGCAGCGTAGGCCGGGACAGGAAATACGAGCAGTACTTC
TRBD1	many	TRBJ1-1	TRBV6-5	CASSRNRGDGTEAFF	TGTGCCAGCAGCCGAAACAGGGGAGATGGCACTGAAGCTTTCTTT
TRBD2	.	TRBJ2-7	TRBV12-5	CASGSAPRPGLAHEQYF	TGTGCTAGTGGATCCGCACCAAGACCGGGACTAGCCCACGAGCAGTACTTC
TRBD2	few	TRBJ2-1	TRBV7-2	CASSLELAGGQGEQFF	TGTGCCAGCAGCTTAGAGCTAGCGGGAGGGCAGGGGGAGCAGTTCTTC
TRBD2	.	TRBJ2-1	TRBV7-7	CASSLSGGSYNEQFF	TGTGCTAGCAGTTTATCCGGGGGGAGTTACAATGAGCAGTTCTTC
.	.	TRBJ1-1	TRBV20-1	CSARAAEAFF	TGCAGTGCTAGGGCGGCTGAAGCTTTCTTT
.	many	TRBJ2-5	TRBV5-1	CASSLVRAETQYF	TGCGCCAGCAGCTTGGTTAGGGCAGAGACCCAGTACTTC
.	many	TRBJ2-5	TRBV5-6	CASSTRTWEETQYF	TGTGCCAGCAGCACCAGGACATGGGAAGAGACCCAGTACTTC
.	many	TRBJ1-5	TRBV9	CASSVDAGANQPQHF	TGTGCCAGCAGCGTAGATGCAGGGGCTAATCAGCCCCAGCATTTT
.	once	TRBJ1-2	TRBV19	CASTEQRVDYGYTF	TGTGCCAGTACCGAACAGCGTGTGGACTATGGCTACACCTTC
TRBD2	.	TRBJ2-5	TRBV20-1	CSARRLAGAQETQYF	TGCAGTGCTAGAAGGCTAGCGGGGGCCCAAGAGACCCAGTACTTC
TRBD2	.	TRBJ2-1	TRBV24-1	CATSNSGSTSYNEQFF	TGTGCCACCAGTAATAGCGGGAGTACGTCCTACAATGAGCAGTTCTTC
TRBD2	few	TRBJ2-3	TRBV7-8	CASSPSGKEYDTQYF	TGTGCCAGCAGCCCGAGCGGGAAGGAGTATGATACGCAGTATTTT
.	.	TRBJ2-2	TRBV7-3	CASSFLDGNTGELFF	TGTGCCAGCAGCTTCCTAGACGGAAACACCGGGGAGCTGTTTTTT
TRBD2	.	TRBJ2-7	TRBV7-2	CASSSFREDIEQYF	TGTGCCAGCAGCTCGTTCCGGGAGGACATTGAGCAGTACTTC
.	.	TRBJ2-3	TRBV29-1	CSVDLPHVITDTQYF	TGCAGCGTTGATCTACCCCACGTAATCACAGATACGCAGTATTTT
.	once	TRBJ1-1	TRBV10-3	CAICSTRQNTEAFF	TGTGCCATCTGCAGTACCCGACAGAACACTGAAGCTTTCTTT
.	many	TRBJ2-7	TRBV2	CASMDREYEQYF	TGTGCCAGCATGGACAGAGAATACGAGCAGTACTTC
.	.	TRBJ1-3	TRBV18	CASSPVQDSGNTIYF	TGTGCCAGCTCACCAGTCCAGGACTCTGGAAACACCATATATTTT
.	many	TRBJ2-5	TRBV5-8	CASSLVRQDQETQYF	TGTGCCAGCAGCTTGGTAAGACAAGACCAAGAGACCCAGTACTTC
.	many	TRBJ1-2	TRBV12-3/TRBV12-4	CASRKMGRGAGYTF	TGTGCCAGCAGGAAGATGGGGAGGGGAGCCGGCTACACCTTC
.	.	TRBJ2-7	TRBV19	CASSPGADHSYEQYF	TGTGCCAGTAGCCCGGGGGCGGACCATTCCTACGAGCAGTACTTC
TRBD1	.	TRBJ1-2	TRBV19	CASRREGQGYSHGYTF	TGTGCCAGTAGGCGGGAGGGACAGGGTTATTCGCATGGCTACACCTTC
TRBD1	.	TRBJ1-3	TRBV29-1	CSVGQAGNTIYF	TGCAGCGTGGGACAGGCTGGAAACACCATATATTTT